This T cell receptor beta chain appears in the sequencing data of a study of T cell repertoires in ileal Crohn's disease. This CDR3 is 11 amino acids long. Between the trimmed V and J ends, which lost 3 bases and 1 base, there was a span of 0 bases. Germline CDR1 reads MNHNS; CDR2 reads SASEGT. Here immunoSEQ multiplex PCR was the method, and the copy in TCRdb shows in-frame clones only, minus some. This table has a few thousand clones, about 80% appearing once. Time point denoted: inflamed ileum from the surgical specimen. The chain links TRBV6-1 to TRBJ1-1; D gene uncertain. Specimen: ileal tissue. The clonotype comes from an adult with Crohn's disease. The CDR3 region is CASSENTEAFF. In nucleotides, the CDR3 is TGTGCCAGCAGTGAGAACACTGAAGCTTTCTTT.